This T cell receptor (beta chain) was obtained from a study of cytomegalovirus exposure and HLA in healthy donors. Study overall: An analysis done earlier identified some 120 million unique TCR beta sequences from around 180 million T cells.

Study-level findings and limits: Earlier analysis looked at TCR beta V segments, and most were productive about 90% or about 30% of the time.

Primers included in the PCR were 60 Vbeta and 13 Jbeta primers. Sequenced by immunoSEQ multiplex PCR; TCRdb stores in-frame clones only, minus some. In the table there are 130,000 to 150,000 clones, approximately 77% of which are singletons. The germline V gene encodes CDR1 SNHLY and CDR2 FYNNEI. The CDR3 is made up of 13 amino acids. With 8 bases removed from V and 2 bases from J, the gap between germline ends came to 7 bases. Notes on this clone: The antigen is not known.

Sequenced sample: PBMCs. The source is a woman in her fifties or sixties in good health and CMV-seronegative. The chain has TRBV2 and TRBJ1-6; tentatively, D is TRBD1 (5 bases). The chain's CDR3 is CASGGTYNSPLHF. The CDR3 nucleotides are TGTGCCAGCGGGGGGACCTATAATTCACCCCTCCACTTT.